Below are 13 T cell receptor beta chains sequenced from a single sample in a study of shared clonotypes between healthy human individuals. Assay: immunoSEQ multiplex PCR; the TCRdb copy retains only in-frame clones and omits some. The sample comprises about 2.4 million clones, more than 85% of which are singletons, and about 0.38% rests with the top ten. The specimen was naive CD4+ T cells from PBMCs. Subset indicated: CD45RA+ positively selected. These receptors were collected from a man aged 18 to 30 in good health. Some clones in this sample may be carry-over from other donors' samples.

The rearrangement joins TRBV5-4 to TRBJ1-2, with 7 bases aligning to TRBD1. CDR1 is SGHNT and CDR2 is YYREEE in the germline V gene (reference sequence). The CDR3 length is 13 residues. The V segment lost 0 bases and the J segment 7 bases; nucleotides outside the gene matches: 3. In nucleotides, the CDR3 is TGTGCCAGCAGCTTGGATTCAGGGGGTGGCTACACCTTC. Translated, it gives CASSLDSGGGYTF.

The chain combines TRBV5-1 with TRBJ2-3; 9 positions match TRBD2. Looked up from germline, CDR1 is SGHRS and CDR2 is YFSETQ. This CDR3 comprises 17 residues. The junction had 14 bases not matched to a gene; V was cut back by 4 bases and J by 5 bases. The CDR3 sequence is CASSRGLALRRGDTQYF. The DNA of the CDR3 is TGCGCCAGCAGCCGCGGACTAGCGCTAAGGAGGGGAGATACGCAGTATTTT. The full variable domain, its missing parts supplied by reference TRBV5-1 and TRBJ2-3, is KAGVTQTPRYLIKTRGQQVTLSCSPISGHRSVSWYQQTPGQGLQFLFEYFSETQRNKGNFPGRFSGRQFSNSRSEMNVSTLELGDSALYLCASSRGLALRRGDTQYFGPGTRLTVL.

This rearrangement joins TRBV9 to TRBJ2-1, with 15 bases fitting TRBD2. V was clipped by 2 bases and J by 7 bases; unmatched bases: 4. The germline CDR1 and CDR2 sequences are SGDLS and YYNGEE. The CDR3 length is 16 residues. CDR3 sequence: CASSVGLAGGENEQFF. CDR3 in DNA: TGTGCCAGCAGCGTGGGACTAGCGGGAGGCGAGAATGAGCAGTTCTTC.

The chain employs TRBV5-6 and TRBJ2-2, with D tentatively TRBD1 (5 bases). Per germline, CDR1 SGHDT and CDR2 YYEEEE. With 0 bases removed from V and 3 bases from J, the gap between germline ends came to 9 bases. This CDR3 contains 15 residues. CDR3 DNA: TGTGCCAGCAGCTTGGGACAGTACTACACCGGGGAGCTGTTTTTT. Amino acids: CASSLGQYYTGELFF.

The chain employs TRBV4-2 and TRBJ1-4; D unclear. Germline V gives CDR1 LGHNA, CDR2 YNFKEQ. This CDR3 has 15 residues. V was trimmed by 5 bases and J by 8 bases, leaving 18 bases between them. The CDR3: CASSEPLGAGEKLFF. As DNA, the CDR3 is TGTGCCAGCAGCGAACCGTTGGGCGCGGGGGAAAAACTGTTTTTT.

V is TRBV28 and J is TRBJ1-1, with a possible D match to TRBD1 (5 bases). CDR1 and CDR2 (germline): MDHEN, SYDVKM. Between the trimmed V and J ends, which lost 6 bases and 5 bases, there was a span of 13 bases. The CDR3 loop spans 13 amino acids. CDR3 coding DNA: TGTGCCAGCAGCAGGGCAGTGGGGACTGAAGCTTTCTTT. Its protein product is CASSRAVGTEAFF.

With regard to this clone: Other DNA sequences in this specimen translate into the identical CDR3. The chain recombines TRBV7-8 with TRBJ2-1; tentative D call: TRBD2 (6 bases). Per germline, CDR1 SGHVS and CDR2 FQNEAQ. The CDR3 consists of 15 residues. Trimming removed 1 base at V and 0 bases at J, with 7 bases between. CDR3 sequence reads: CASSLVGSSYNEQFF. CDR3 in DNA: TGTGCCAGCAGCTTAGTCGGGAGCTCCTACAATGAGCAGTTCTTC. Full variable domain (outside the CDR3, taken from reference TRBV7-8 and TRBJ2-1): GAGVSQSPRYKVAKRGQDVALRCDPISGHVSLFWYQQALGQGPEFLTYFQNEAQLDKSGLPSDRFFAERPEGSVSTLKIQRTQQEDSAVYLCASSLVGSSYNEQFFGPGTRLTVL.

This clone was seen once. The chain joins TRBV18 to TRBJ2-1; weak D call: TRBD1 (5 bases). The CDR3 length is 15 residues. Deletions cut 5 bases from V and 0 bases from J, with 11 bases between. The V gene's germline CDR1 is KGHSH and CDR2 LQKENI. The CDR3 bases are TGTGCCAGCTCAACCCGACAGAGCTCCTACAATGAGCAGTTCTTC. As protein: CASSTRQSSYNEQFF.

V usage is TRBV9 and J usage is TRBJ2-2; TRBD2 aligns across 8 bases. Germline V gene sequence: CDR1 SGDLS, CDR2 YYNGEE. This CDR3 has 16 amino acids. Germline trimming cut 2 bases from V and 2 bases from J; bases unmatched to any gene: 5. The CDR3 sequence is CASSVSSGFNTGELFF. The CDR3 coding sequence is TGTGCCAGCAGCGTTTCTAGCGGGTTCAACACCGGGGAGCTGTTTTTT.

The chain links TRBV11-2 to TRBJ2-2; 7 bases are a match to TRBD2. J gave up 8 bases and V 6 bases, and 12 bases lay outside the gene matches. The germline V gene encodes CDR1 SGHAT and CDR2 FQNNGV. CDR3 length equals 15 residues. CDR3 in amino acids: CASSPARGRRGELFF. The CDR3 nucleotides read TGTGCCAGCAGTCCCGCGCGCGGGAGACGGGGGGAGCTGTTTTTT.

The genes are TRBV5-5 and TRBJ2-7; D is unclear. The germline V gene has CDR1 SGHKS and CDR2 YYEKEE (reference sequence). V lost 1 base to trimming and J lost 6 bases, with 8 bases between them. The CDR3 contains 12 residues. The CDR3 here is CASSLYNSEQYF. The CDR3 coding sequence is TGTGCCAGCAGCTTGTACAACTCCGAGCAGTACTTC.

The chain joins TRBV19 to TRBJ2-1, with TRBD1 matching 9 bases. The CDR3 has 20 residues. CDR1 LNHDA and CDR2 SQIVND come from the germline V gene (reference sequence). The junction had 17 bases not matched to a gene; V was cut back by 1 base and J by 4 bases. CDR3 bases: TGTGCCAGTAGTATAGTTCGGCCGGGACAGGGACTCACGGGGTACAATGAGCAGTTCTTC. Residues: CASSIVRPGQGLTGYNEQFF.

V is TRBV5-5 and J is TRBJ2-1; TRBD1 is a possible D gene (6 bases). CDR1 is SGHKS, CDR2 YYEKEE, per germline (reference sequence). This CDR3 spans 12 amino acids. The V end was cut by 4 bases, the J end by 9 bases, with 11 bases between. The CDR3 nucleotides are TGTGCCAGCAGCGTCGGACAGATTGAGCAGTTCTTC. This sequence encodes CASSVGQIEQFF.